The present TCR beta chain was sequenced within a study of graft-versus-host responses after intestinal transplantation. Study-wide background: Transplant recipients had multivisceral, liver-intestinal, or isolated intestinal grafts. All recipients got anti-thymocyte globulin induction, then tacrolimus and steroids for approximately three years.

As regards this clone: Its antigen remains unknown.

Study findings and constraints: Analysis identified GvH clones in recipient marrow, with some appearing first in ileum or blood. Early post-transplant HvG declines tracked with peak circulating GvH clone levels.

Assay: immunoSEQ multiplex PCR; the TCRdb copy retains only in-frame clones and omits some. The repertoire consists of approximately 97,000 clones, with roughly 90% occurring once and the leading ten covering about 0.073%. This TCR was recovered from a human donor who was the organ donor for an intestinal transplant. The specimen was unstimulated CD8+ T cells sorted from spleen or lymph node cells, collected before transplant.

The CDR3, as DNA: TGTGCCAGCAGGGATTATAGCGGGAGCGGGAAGGAGACCCAGTACTTC. Protein sequence: CASRDYSGSGKETQYF. The chain carries TRBV7-9 and TRBJ2-5; 9 nucleotides align to TRBD2. The ends lost 6 bases at V and 5 bases at J; junction bases unmatched: 13. The CDR3 has 16 amino acids. The germline gives CDR1 SEHNR, CDR2 FQNEAQ (reference sequence).